This is a list of T cell receptor beta chains from one sample in a study of graft-versus-host responses after intestinal transplantation. Profiling relied on immunoSEQ multiplex PCR, and the TCRdb table lists in-frame clones only, not all of them. Of some 55,000 clones in the sample, about 90% were seen once. This specimen consisted of PBMCs, obtained roughly 660 days after intestinal transplant. Receptor source: a human patient who received an intestinal transplant, so some T cells may come from the graft donor. The CDR3 runs from the conserved cysteine through the conserved F or W. The order of the fields is V gene, J gene, CDR3 protein.

TRBV7-2,TRBJ2-7,CASSLAGGGYEQYF
TRBV6-1,TRBJ1-1,CASSGMQGVEAFF
TRBV6-6,TRBJ1-1,CASSLARNTEAFF
TRBV9,TRBJ2-5,CASSVDTLPGQTQYF
TRBV21-1,TRBJ1-1,CASSEMEGRIAEAFF
TRBV13,TRBJ2-5,CASSVAGASYQETQYF
TRBV2,TRBJ1-5,CASSGQGRQPQHF
TRBV6-1,TRBJ1-2,CATWRQEVYGYTF
TRBV19,TRBJ2-5,CASRLQGRKGETQYF
TRBV19,TRBJ2-5,CASSVPGHSRETQYF
TRBV19,TRBJ1-4,CASRRQTTNEKLFF
TRBV11-2,TRBJ2-7,CASSSFRLAGGYEQYF
TRBV5-1,TRBJ1-4,CASSLSGATNEKLFF
TRBV29-1,TRBJ2-1,CSVKGLAGQPNEQFF
TRBV29-1,TRBJ1-1,CSVKQGLNTEAFF
TRBV6-5,TRBJ2-7,CASSYGQGAYEQYF
TRBV11-3,TRBJ2-4,CASSSRDRGHGNIQYF
TRBV28,TRBJ2-5,CASSLSGPGLETQYF
TRBV10-1,TRBJ2-3,CASSLTAANTQYF
TRBV5-4,TRBJ1-1,CASSLTGVGDTEAFF
TRBV18,TRBJ1-2,CASSRSGSALQGYGYTF
TRBV9,TRBJ1-3,CASSETYATGNTIYF
TRBV11-2,TRBJ2-6,CASSLVNRASGANVLTF
TRBV19,TRBJ2-4,CASSISGDGGKNIQYF
TRBV9,TRBJ2-3,CASSVYGGTDTQYF
TRBV7-9,TRBJ2-7,CASSPISYEQYF
TRBV10-2,TRBJ2-7,CASSVRFSEQYF
TRBV7-8,TRBJ1-1,CASSLVGAGDAFF
TRBV4-1,TRBJ2-2,CASSRPMLSGHHTGELFF
TRBV6-1,TRBJ1-2,CASSADGTGGFYGYTF
TRBV7-7,TRBJ2-5,CASSLGARSETQYF
TRBV6-1,TRBJ1-2,CASIVGTATNYGYTF
TRBV4-1,TRBJ1-4,CASSQDGFPLVTNEKLFF
TRBV5-6,TRBJ1-2,CASSLAAEAYGYTF
TRBV10-2,TRBJ2-5,CASSENQETQYF
TRBV7-9,TRBJ2-7,CASSLRLQGARGNEQYF
TRBV27,TRBJ2-7,CASSLSLTTTYEQYF
TRBV7-9,TRBJ1-5,CASSLPGRNQPQHF
TRBV9,TRBJ1-2,CASSPRRQGIGGYTF
TRBV6-5,TRBJ2-3,CASSSPGAGAADTQYF